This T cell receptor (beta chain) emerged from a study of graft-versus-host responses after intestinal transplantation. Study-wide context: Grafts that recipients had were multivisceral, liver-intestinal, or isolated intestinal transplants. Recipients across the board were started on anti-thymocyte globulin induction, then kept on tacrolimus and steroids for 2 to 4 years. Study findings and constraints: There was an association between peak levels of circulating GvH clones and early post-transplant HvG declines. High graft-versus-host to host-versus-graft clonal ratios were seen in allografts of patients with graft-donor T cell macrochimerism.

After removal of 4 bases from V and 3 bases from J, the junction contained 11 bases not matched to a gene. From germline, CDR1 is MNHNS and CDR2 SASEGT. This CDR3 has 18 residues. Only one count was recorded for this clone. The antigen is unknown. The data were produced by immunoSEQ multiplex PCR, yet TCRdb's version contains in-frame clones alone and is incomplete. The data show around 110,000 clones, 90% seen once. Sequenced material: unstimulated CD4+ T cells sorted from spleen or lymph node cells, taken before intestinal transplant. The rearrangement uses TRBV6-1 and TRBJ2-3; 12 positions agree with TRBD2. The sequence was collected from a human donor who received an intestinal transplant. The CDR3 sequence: CASSAGTSGSTPTDTQYF. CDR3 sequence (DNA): TGTGCCAGCAGTGCTGGGACTAGCGGGTCCACCCCGACAGATACGCAGTATTTT.